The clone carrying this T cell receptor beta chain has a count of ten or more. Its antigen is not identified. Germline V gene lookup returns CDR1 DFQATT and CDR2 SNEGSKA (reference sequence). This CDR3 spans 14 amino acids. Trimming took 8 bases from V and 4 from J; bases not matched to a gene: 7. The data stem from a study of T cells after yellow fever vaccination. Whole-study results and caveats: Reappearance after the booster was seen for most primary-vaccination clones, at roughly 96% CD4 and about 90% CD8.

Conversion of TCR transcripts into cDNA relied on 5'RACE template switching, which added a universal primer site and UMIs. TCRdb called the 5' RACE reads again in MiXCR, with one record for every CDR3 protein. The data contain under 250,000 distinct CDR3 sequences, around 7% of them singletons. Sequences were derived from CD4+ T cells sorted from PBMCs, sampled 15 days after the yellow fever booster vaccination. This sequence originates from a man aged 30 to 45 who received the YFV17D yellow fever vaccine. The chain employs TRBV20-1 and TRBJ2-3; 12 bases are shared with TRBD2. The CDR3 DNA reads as TGCAGTACCGCTAGCGGGAGGGCCTCAGATACGCAGTATTTT. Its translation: CSTASGRASDTQYF.